This entry concerns a single T cell receptor (beta chain). Its specificity is unknown. The entry originates in a study of vaccination effects on CD4 cells after COVID-19. Study-level points and caveats: Missing from the study were early post-infection timepoints, and its convalescent patients were few. Pronounced clonal contraction occurred in clones induced by infection and by vaccine late after vaccination.

From germline, CDR1 is SGHTA and CDR2 FQGNSA. There are 12 residues in the CDR3. V dropped 5 bases and J dropped 7 bases, with 9 bases sitting between them. Before sequencing, viral peptide pools were used by the ViraFEST assay to expand antigen-specific CD4+ T cells. The culture ran for 10 days, and then CD4+ T cells were isolated. Nucleocapsid antibodies stayed negative before and after vaccination, showing no earlier SARS-CoV-2 infection. Culturing of some 2 million PBMC per well took place with approximately 10 IU/ml IL-2 and approximately 9.1 ug/ml peptides. Half-medium replacement with IL-2 medium occurred on days 3 and 7. This table comes from immunoSEQ multiplex PCR, and its TCRdb copy is limited to in-frame clones, with some not included. The repertoire holds tens of thousands of clones, with around 70% as singletons.

Material: CD4+ T cells from PBMCs cultured with SARS-CoV-2 spike peptides, obtained before COVID-19 vaccination. The chain employs TRBV7-2 and TRBJ2-1, with D perhaps TRBD2 (5 bases). The TCR comes from a human donor who received a COVID-19 vaccine. CDR3 sequence reads: CASSPTGNEQFF. The CDR3 coding sequence is TGTGCCAGCAGCCCCACGGGGAATGAGCAGTTCTTC.